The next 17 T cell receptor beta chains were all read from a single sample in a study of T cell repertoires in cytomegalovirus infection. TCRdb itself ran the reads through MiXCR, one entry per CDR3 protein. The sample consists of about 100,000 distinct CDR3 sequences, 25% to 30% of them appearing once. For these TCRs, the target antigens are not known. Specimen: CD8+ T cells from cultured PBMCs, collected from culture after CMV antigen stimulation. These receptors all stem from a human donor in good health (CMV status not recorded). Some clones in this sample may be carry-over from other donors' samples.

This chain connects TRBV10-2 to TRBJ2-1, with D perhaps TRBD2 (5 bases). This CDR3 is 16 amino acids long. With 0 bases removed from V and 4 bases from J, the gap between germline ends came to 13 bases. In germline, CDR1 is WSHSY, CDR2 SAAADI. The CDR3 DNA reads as TGCGCCAGCAGTGAGTCCAGAATAGCGATTTACAATGAGCAGTTCTTC. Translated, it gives CASSESRIAIYNEQFF.

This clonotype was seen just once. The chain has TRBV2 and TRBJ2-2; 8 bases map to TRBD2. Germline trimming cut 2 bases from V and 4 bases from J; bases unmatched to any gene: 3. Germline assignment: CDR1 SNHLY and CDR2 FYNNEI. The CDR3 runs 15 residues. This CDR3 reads CASSERAGATGELFF. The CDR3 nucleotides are TGTGCCAGCAGTGAAAGAGCGGGGGCCACCGGGGAGCTGTTTTTT.

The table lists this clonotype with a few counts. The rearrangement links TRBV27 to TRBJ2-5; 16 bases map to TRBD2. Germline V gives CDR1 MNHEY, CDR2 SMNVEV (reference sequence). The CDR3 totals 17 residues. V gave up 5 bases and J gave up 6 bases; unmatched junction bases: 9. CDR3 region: CASSPGTSGGAGKTQYF. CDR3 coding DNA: TGTGCCAGCAGTCCCGGGACTAGCGGGGGGGCCGGGAAGACCCAGTACTTC.

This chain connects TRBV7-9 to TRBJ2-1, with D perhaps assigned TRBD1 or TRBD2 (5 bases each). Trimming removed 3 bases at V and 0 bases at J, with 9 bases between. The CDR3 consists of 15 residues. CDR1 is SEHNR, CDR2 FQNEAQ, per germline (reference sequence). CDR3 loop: CASSFPGSSYNEQFF. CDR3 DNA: TGTGCCAGCAGCTTTCCAGGGAGCTCCTACAATGAGCAGTTCTTC.

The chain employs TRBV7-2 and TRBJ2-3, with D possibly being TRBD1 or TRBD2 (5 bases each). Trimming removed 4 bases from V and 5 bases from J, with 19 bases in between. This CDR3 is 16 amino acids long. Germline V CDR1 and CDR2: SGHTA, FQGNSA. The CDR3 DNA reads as TGTACCAGCAGCTCTATCACTAGTAAGGGGTTAGATACGCAGTATTTT. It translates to CTSSSITSKGLDTQYF.

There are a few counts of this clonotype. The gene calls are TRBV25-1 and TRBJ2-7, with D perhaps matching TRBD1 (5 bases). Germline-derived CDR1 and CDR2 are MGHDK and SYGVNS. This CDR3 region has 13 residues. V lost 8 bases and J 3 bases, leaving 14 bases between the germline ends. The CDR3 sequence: CASAGWLHYEQYF. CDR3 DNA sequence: TGTGCCAGCGCAGGGTGGCTCCACTACGAGCAGTACTTC.

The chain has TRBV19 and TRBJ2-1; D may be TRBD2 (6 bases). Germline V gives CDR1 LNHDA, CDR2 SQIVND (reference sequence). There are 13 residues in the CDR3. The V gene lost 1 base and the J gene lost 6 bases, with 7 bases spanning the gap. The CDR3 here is CASSIGLGNEQFF. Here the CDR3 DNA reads TGTGCCAGTAGTATAGGACTAGGCAATGAGCAGTTCTTC.

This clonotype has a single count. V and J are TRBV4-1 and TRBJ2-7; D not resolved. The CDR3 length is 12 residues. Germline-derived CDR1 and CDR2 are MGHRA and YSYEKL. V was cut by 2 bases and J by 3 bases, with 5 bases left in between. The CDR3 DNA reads TGCGCCAGCAGCCAATCCGGCTACGAGCAGTACTTC. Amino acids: CASSQSGYEQYF.

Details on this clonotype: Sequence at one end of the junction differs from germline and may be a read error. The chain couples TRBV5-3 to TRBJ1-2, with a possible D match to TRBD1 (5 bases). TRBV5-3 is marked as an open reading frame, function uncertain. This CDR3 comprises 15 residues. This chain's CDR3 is CASSFGEGTIYGYTF. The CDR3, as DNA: TGTGCCAGCAGCTTCGGGGAGGGGACCATTTATGGCTACACCTTC.

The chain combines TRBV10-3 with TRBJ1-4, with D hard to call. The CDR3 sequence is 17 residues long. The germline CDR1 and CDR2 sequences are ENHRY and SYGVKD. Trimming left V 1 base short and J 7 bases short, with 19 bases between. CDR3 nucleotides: TGTGCCATCAGTGAGTTGGCTAGTCCAGGTGTCCTTGAAAAACTGTTTTTT. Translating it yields CAISELASPGVLEKLFF.

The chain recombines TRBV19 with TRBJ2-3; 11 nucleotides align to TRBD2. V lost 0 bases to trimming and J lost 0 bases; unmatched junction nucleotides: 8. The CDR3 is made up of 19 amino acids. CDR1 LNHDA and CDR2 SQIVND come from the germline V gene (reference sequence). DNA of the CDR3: TGTGCCAGTAGTATAGAAACTAGCGGGGGATACACTAGCACAGATACGCAGTATTTT. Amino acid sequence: CASSIETSGGYTSTDTQYF. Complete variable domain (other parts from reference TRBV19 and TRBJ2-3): DGGITQSPKYLFRKEGQNVTLSCEQNLNHDAMYWYRQDPGQGLRLIYYSQIVNDFQKGDIAEGYSVSREKKESFPLTVTSAQKNPTAFYLCASSIETSGGYTSTDTQYFGPGTRLTVL.

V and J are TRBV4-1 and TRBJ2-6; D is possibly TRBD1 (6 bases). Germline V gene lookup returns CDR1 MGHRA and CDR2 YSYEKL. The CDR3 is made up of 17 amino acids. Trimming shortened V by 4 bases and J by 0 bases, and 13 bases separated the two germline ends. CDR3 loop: CASSLRQAPSGANVLTF. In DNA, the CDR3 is TGCGCCAGCAGCCTTAGACAGGCTCCCTCTGGGGCCAACGTCCTGACTTTC.

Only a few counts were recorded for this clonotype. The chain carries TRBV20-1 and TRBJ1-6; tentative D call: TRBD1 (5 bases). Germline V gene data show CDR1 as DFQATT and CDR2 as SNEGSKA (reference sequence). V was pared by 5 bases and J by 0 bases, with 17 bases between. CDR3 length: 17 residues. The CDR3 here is CSAYAQGQGSYNSPLHF. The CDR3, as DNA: TGCAGTGCTTACGCCCAGGGCCAGGGCTCCTATAATTCACCCCTCCACTTT.

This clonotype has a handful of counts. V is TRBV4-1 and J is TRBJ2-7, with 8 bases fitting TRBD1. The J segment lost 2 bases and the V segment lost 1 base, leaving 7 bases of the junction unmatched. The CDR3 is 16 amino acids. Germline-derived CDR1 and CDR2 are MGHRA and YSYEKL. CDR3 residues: CASSQGGDRPTYEQYF. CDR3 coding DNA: TGCGCCAGCAGCCAAGGGGGGGACAGGCCCACCTACGAGCAGTACTTC.

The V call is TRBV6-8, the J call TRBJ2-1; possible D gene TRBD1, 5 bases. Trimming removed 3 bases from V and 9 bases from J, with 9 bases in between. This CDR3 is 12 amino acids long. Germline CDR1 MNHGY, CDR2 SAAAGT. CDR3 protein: CASSYTGAEQFF. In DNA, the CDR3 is TGTGCCAGCAGTTATACAGGTGCTGAGCAGTTCTTC.

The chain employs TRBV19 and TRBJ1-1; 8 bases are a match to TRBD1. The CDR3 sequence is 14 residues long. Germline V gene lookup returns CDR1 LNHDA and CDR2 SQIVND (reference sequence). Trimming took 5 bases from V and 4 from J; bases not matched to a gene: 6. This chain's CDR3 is CASSQDRGLTEAFF. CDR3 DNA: TGTGCCAGTAGTCAAGACAGGGGCCTCACTGAAGCTTTCTTT.

The CDR3 protein is CASTAGAFSTDTQYF. The CDR3 coding sequence is TGTGCCAGTACGGCGGGGGCTTTCAGCACAGATACGCAGTATTTT. V is TRBV19 and J is TRBJ2-3; TRBD2 is a possible D gene (7 bases). CDR1 and CDR2 (germline): LNHDA, SQIVND (reference sequence). The CDR3 runs to 15 residues. Trimming took off 7 bases at V and 0 bases at J, with 14 bases between the two ends.